The 21 T cell receptor beta chains reported below all come from one sample, sequenced in a study of CD8 T cells in Susac syndrome. Reverse transcription of roughly 0.5 to 1 ug RNA used random hexamers. TCRdb analysed the immunoSEQ multiplex PCR reads with MiXCR anew, one entry per CDR3 protein. The sample has around 23,000 distinct CDR3 sequences, 93% seen once. Specimen: CD8+ T cells from PBMCs. These receptors all come from a human donor with Susac syndrome.

The genes are TRBV11-2 and TRBJ1-2, with TRBD1 identical over 9 bases. Germline CDR1 and CDR2: SGHAT and FQNNGV. V lost 3 bases, J lost 4 bases, and 9 bases stayed unmatched. This CDR3 has 16 residues. This CDR3 reads CASSFLSGQGAYGYTF. The CDR3, as DNA: TGTGCCAGCAGCTTTCTGTCGGGACAGGGAGCCTATGGCTACACCTTC. The variable domain in full, completed from reference TRBV11-2 and TRBJ1-2, reads EAGVAQSPRYKIIEKRQSVAFWCNPISGHATLYWYQQILGQGPKLLIQFQNNGVVDDSQLPKDRFSAERLKGVDSTLKIQPAKLEDSAVYLCASSFLSGQGAYGYTFGSGTRLTVV.

A single count supports this clonotype. The rearrangement uses TRBV9 and TRBJ2-1; the D is unclear. This CDR3 region has 15 residues. V was trimmed by 0 bases and J by 4 bases, leaving 11 bases between them. The V gene's germline CDR1 is SGDLS and CDR2 YYNGEE. CDR3 sequence (DNA): TGTGCCAGCAGCGTAGGTGGGCAGGCTTACAATGAGCAGTTCTTC. Its protein product is CASSVGGQAYNEQFF. Variable domain in full (rest from reference TRBV9 and TRBJ2-1): DSGVTQTPKHLITATGQRVTLRCSPRSGDLSVYWYQQSLDQGLQFLIQYYNGEERAKGNILERFSAQQFPDLHSELNLSSLELGDSALYFCASSVGGQAYNEQFFGPGTRLTVL.

In this sample, this clonotype turned up once. V gene TRBV7-6 combines with J gene TRBJ2-7, with 10 bases fitting TRBD2. This CDR3 comprises 15 residues. Looked up from germline, CDR1 is SGHVS and CDR2 is FNYEAQ. V was pared by 5 bases and J by 2 bases, with 6 bases of the junction left unmatched. The CDR3 DNA is TGTGCCAGCAGCCCCACTAGCGGGGCAACCTACGAGCAGTACTTC. Its translation: CASSPTSGATYEQYF.

The J gene is TRBJ2-7, the V gene TRBV28; 10 bases line up with TRBD2. Trimming took 5 bases from V and 2 from J; bases not matched to a gene: 6. Germline V gene lookup returns CDR1 MDHEN and CDR2 SYDVKM. The CDR3 runs to 15 residues. The CDR3 nucleotides are TGTGCCAGCAGTCAAGGACTAGCGGCGACCTACGAGCAGTACTTC. Its protein product is CASSQGLAATYEQYF.

The chain carries TRBV28 and TRBJ2-1; D may match TRBD1 or TRBD2 (5 bases each). CDR3 length: 15 residues. Germline values: CDR1 MDHEN, CDR2 SYDVKM. Trimming left V 8 bases short and J 4 bases short, with 18 bases between. CDR3 residues: CASEISGTLYNEQFF. The CDR3 DNA reads as TGTGCCAGCGAAATTTCAGGGACCTTGTACAATGAGCAGTTCTTC.

V is TRBV6-6 and J is TRBJ2-7; no reliable D call. CDR1 is MNHNY and CDR2 is SVGAGI in the germline V gene (reference sequence). CDR3 length: 11 amino acids. Between the trimmed V and J ends, which lost 0 bases and 6 bases, there was a span of 3 bases. CDR3 loop: CASSYSSEQYF. The CDR3, as DNA: TGTGCCAGCAGTTACTCGAGCGAGCAGTACTTC.

The V and J genes are TRBV28 and TRBJ1-2; no firm D call. CDR3 size: 11 residues. From germline, CDR1 is MDHEN and CDR2 SYDVKM. Trimming took 7 bases from V and 2 from J, leaving 5 bases between them. CDR3 sequence (DNA): TGTGCCAGCACGAAGAACTATGGCTACACCTTC. It specifies CASTKNYGYTF.

The chain recombines TRBV23-1 with TRBJ2-1; D gene unclear. TRBV23-1 is known as an ORF, though its function is uncertain. V was clipped by 3 bases and J by 2 bases, with 8 bases between them. The CDR3 is made up of 14 amino acids. The CDR3 DNA sequence: TGCGCCAGCAGTCAGGGGTTACCCTACAATGAGCAGTTCTTC. This translates into CASSQGLPYNEQFF.

This clonotype was counted once. The J gene is TRBJ1-6, the V gene TRBV19; weak D call: TRBD1 (5 bases). V lost 3 bases and J lost 7, with 10 bases in between. CDR3 size: 14 residues. Germline V gives CDR1 LNHDA, CDR2 SQIVND (reference sequence). The CDR3: CASSISGGNSPLHF. The CDR3, as DNA: TGTGCCAGTAGTATCAGTGGGGGAAATTCACCCCTCCACTTT.

This clonotype showed up just a few times. The chain uses TRBV5-4 and TRBJ1-2; tentative D call: TRBD1 (5 bases). V gave up 4 bases and J gave up 6 bases, with 22 bases separating them. The CDR3 sequence is 16 residues long. Germline V CDR1 and CDR2: SGHNT, YYREEE (reference sequence). This chain's CDR3 is CASSGGPGRPIDGYTF. The CDR3 nucleotides read TGTGCCAGCAGCGGGGGACCGGGACGACCCATCGATGGCTACACCTTC.

The chain employs TRBV7-9 and TRBJ2-1; 10 bases fit TRBD1. The CDR3 has 16 amino acids. The V segment lost 2 bases and the J segment 8 bases; nucleotides outside the gene matches: 9. Germline CDR1 is SEHNR and CDR2 is FQNEAQ (reference sequence). CDR3 amino acids: CASSLTRDRGHHEQFF. The CDR3 region has the DNA TGTGCCAGCAGCTTAACCCGGGACAGGGGACATCATGAGCAGTTCTTC.

This clonotype appeared a few times. Germline and junction disagree at one end, which may indicate a read error. V and J are TRBV7-7 and TRBJ2-1; 7 bases agree with TRBD1. Per the germline V gene, CDR1 is SSHAT and CDR2 is FNYEAQ (reference sequence). The CDR3 runs 14 residues. The CDR3 nucleotides are TGTGCTAGCAGCCCGGGACAGCCCTACAATGAGCAGTTCTTC. Its protein is CASSPGQPYNEQFF.

This chain connects TRBV6-6 to TRBJ2-7; TRBD2 matches 10 bases. V trimming: 2 bases; J trimming: 2 bases; junction bases outside the gene matches: 3. The germline V gene encodes CDR1 MNHNY and CDR2 SVGAGI (reference sequence). The CDR3 length is 15 residues. The CDR3 here is CASSYSGGATYEQYF. The CDR3 coding sequence is TGTGCCAGCAGTTACAGCGGGGGGGCAACCTACGAGCAGTACTTC.

In DNA, the CDR3 is TGTGCCAGTAGTTGGGCAAGGTACAATGAGCAGTTCTTC. It codes for CASSWARYNEQFF. V and J are TRBV19 and TRBJ2-1; D gene ambiguous. CDR3 size: 13 residues. Trimming pared 5 bases from V and 4 bases from J, leaving 9 bases between. Germline lookup yields CDR1 LNHDA and CDR2 SQIVND (reference sequence).

This clonotype ranks as medium-sized. The J gene is TRBJ1-4, the V gene TRBV7-9; D gene unclear. V lost 0 bases to trimming and J lost 8 bases, with 13 bases between them. The CDR3 consists of 15 residues. Germline CDR1 SEHNR, CDR2 FQNEAQ (reference sequence). CDR3 amino acids: CASSLASQAGEKLFF. CDR3 nucleotide sequence: TGTGCCAGCAGCTTAGCCTCTCAGGCTGGAGAAAAACTGTTTTTT.

This sequence joins TRBV28 and TRBJ2-7; either TRBD1 or TRBD2 may supply D (6 bases each). This CDR3 has 11 residues. The germline V gene has CDR1 MDHEN and CDR2 SYDVKM. Trimming pared 11 bases from V and 6 bases from J, leaving 14 bases between. This CDR3 is CASRGGSEQYF. The CDR3 coding sequence is TGTGCCTCCAGAGGGGGGTCCGAGCAGTACTTC.

V gene TRBV19 combines with J gene TRBJ1-1, with D perhaps TRBD1 (5 bases). This CDR3 spans 11 amino acids. CDR1 and CDR2 (germline): LNHDA, SQIVND (reference sequence). Trimming removed 10 bases at V and 5 bases at J, with 11 bases between. Written as DNA, the CDR3 is TGTGCCACCCAGGGTGGGACTGAAGCTTTCTTT. Translated: CATQGGTEAFF.

The J gene is TRBJ2-3, the V gene TRBV28; 7 bases line up with TRBD1. Germline V gene lookup returns CDR1 MDHEN and CDR2 SYDVKM. The ends lost 6 bases at V and 0 bases at J; junction bases unmatched: 9. CDR3 length: 16 amino acids. CDR3 DNA: TGTGCCAGCAGCCCGGGGACAGATTATAGCACAGATACGCAGTATTTT. It yields the protein CASSPGTDYSTDTQYF.

The J gene is TRBJ2-2, the V gene TRBV7-9, with 10 bases matching TRBD1. V shed 5 bases, J shed 5 bases, and the junction held 5 bases outside the gene matches. CDR1 and CDR2 (germline): SEHNR, FQNEAQ (reference sequence). The CDR3 is 15 residues long. CDR3 amino acids: CASSRDRGYTGELFF. For the CDR3, the DNA is TGTGCCAGCAGCCGGGACAGGGGTTATACCGGGGAGCTGTTTTTT. The variable domain in full, with the rest retrieved from reference TRBV7-9 and TRBJ2-2, is DTGVSQNPRHKITKRGQNVTFRCDPISEHNRLYWYRQTLGQGPEFLTYFQNEAQLEKSRLLSDRFSAERPKGSFSTLEIQRTEQGDSAMYLCASSRDRGYTGELFFGEGSRLTVL.

A single count supports this clonotype. J is TRBJ2-5 and V is TRBV6-5, with a weak D call TRBD2 (5 bases). The CDR3 extends over 14 amino acids. Deletions cut 1 base from V and 2 bases from J, with 8 bases between. Looked up from germline, CDR1 is MNHEY and CDR2 is SVGAGI. The CDR3 coding sequence is TGTGCCAGCAGTTACTTCGGGATTCAAGAGACCCAGTACTTC. This translates into CASSYFGIQETQYF.

The genes are TRBV7-8 and TRBJ2-3; TRBD1 agrees at 7 bases. The germline V gene has CDR1 SGHVS and CDR2 FQNEAQ. CDR3 length: 14 amino acids. Trimming removed 4 bases from V and 2 bases from J; junction bases left unmatched: 3. The CDR3 reads CASSSGGSTDTQYF. The CDR3 DNA reads TGTGCCAGCAGCTCAGGGGGTTCCACAGATACGCAGTATTTT.